This T cell receptor (beta chain) was documented in a study of T cell repertoires in cytomegalovirus infection. MiXCR, run by TCRdb on the reads, gives a single entry per CDR3 protein. This sample has about 830,000 distinct CDR3 sequences, with approximately 30% found just once. This clonotype was counted only a few times. Its antigen remains unknown. The ends lost 3 bases at V and 12 bases at J; junction bases unmatched: 7. There are 13 residues in the CDR3. Germline values: CDR1 MNHEY, CDR2 SMNVEV (reference sequence). This receptor was obtained from a human donor in good health (CMV status not recorded). Some clones in this sample may be carry-over from other donors' samples. V is TRBV27 and J is TRBJ2-1; the match to TRBD2 covers 8 bases. Source: cultured CD8+ T cells from PBMCs, taken from culture after CMV antigen stimulation. CDR3 protein: CASSLGSGEGQFF. CDR3 DNA: TGTGCCAGCAGTTTGGGTAGCGGGGAGGGGCAGTTCTTC.